Below, one T cell receptor beta chain is given with its context. Its antigen remains unknown. Every contributor of samples was a Caucasian grown-up residing in Nashville, Tennessee. CDR3 length: 16 residues. Germline loops: CDR1 SNHLY, CDR2 FYNNEI. J was trimmed by 2 bases and V by 2 bases; bases with no gene match: 9. Profiled with immunoSEQ multiplex PCR; TCRdb holds only in-frame clones, not every one. The sample lists approximately 2.5 million clones, approximately 93% occurring once. The data stem from a study of shared clonotypes between healthy human individuals. Points from the study as a whole: Sharing across a handful of donors was seen in around 5% of naive CD4 clonotypes. Sampling involved blood alone; tissue repertoires likely differ.

This receptor was obtained from a young man in good health. Some clones in this sample may be carry-over from other donors' samples. This chain connects TRBV2 to TRBJ2-7; TRBD2 matches 7 bases. The sequenced sample was naive CD4+ T cells from PBMCs. Sample subset: CD45RA+ positively selected. The CDR3 protein is CASSETFGLGPYEQYF. CDR3 DNA sequence: TGTGCCAGCAGTGAAACCTTTGGACTAGGTCCCTACGAGCAGTACTTC.